The clone carrying this TCR beta chain was seen more than once but under ten times. Its antigen remains unknown. TCRdb reprocessed the RT-PCR reads with MiXCR, giving one entry per CDR3 protein. The sample includes under 200,000 distinct CDR3 sequences, around 10% of them seen just once. This sample stems from a study of response to subunit inactivated influenza vaccine. Findings and caveats of the study: Seasonal influenza vaccination, on each occasion, was suggested by the authors to recruit few new T cells.

The TCR originated in a man in his fifties or sixties who received an inactivated influenza vaccine. The sequences come from CD8+ T cells sorted from PBMCs, collected less than 30 months after vaccination.

The CDR3 DNA reads TGTGCCAGCAGTTACGGATCCGGACTAGGCTACGAGCAGTACTTC. Translating gives CASSYGSGLGYEQYF. The V gene is TRBV6-2 or TRBV6-3, the J gene TRBJ2-7; TRBD2 agrees at 7 bases. The V and J ends lost 2 bases and 3 bases, in that order; junction bases with no gene match: 7. Germline lookup yields CDR1 MNHEY and CDR2 SVGEGT. There are 15 residues in the CDR3.